This T cell receptor (beta chain) was recovered during a study of T cell responses to AZD1222 COVID-19 vaccine. Method: immunoSEQ multiplex PCR; TCRdb's copy keeps in-frame clones and lacks some. The table lists around 160,000 clones, about 91% of them singletons. Comments on this clone: Its target is not known.

Study-wide points: Spike as a whole was targeted by vaccine-associated CD4 TCRs, dominant at 160-218 and 743-854. There were mostly white British donors and more females than males, and clonal diversity was possibly underestimated. Repertoire sampling occurred only after the peak T cell response.

V was clipped by 0 bases and J by 1 base, with 10 bases between them. Looked up from germline, CDR1 is SGHDT and CDR2 is YYEEEE. This CDR3 spans 15 amino acids. The gene calls are TRBV5-6 and TRBJ1-2; no definite D call. Sequences were derived from peripheral blood, sampled on day 0 of AZD1222 vaccination. The TCR sequence derives from an adult in good health. The CDR3: CASSLALGNNYGYTF. The CDR3 region has the DNA TGTGCCAGCAGCTTGGCCCTCGGGAATAACTATGGCTACACCTTC.